One sample yielded the 23 T cell receptor beta chains listed below, sequenced in a study of T cell changes during pregnancy in multiple sclerosis. The protocol was immunoSEQ multiplex PCR, while the TCRdb copy is restricted to in-frame clones and leaves out a portion. This sample has about 44,000 clones, with roughly nine tenths found just once. The sequencing used CD4+ T cells from peripheral blood mononuclear cells, collected after pregnancy. These receptors were collected from a female donor with multiple sclerosis, enrolled in a pregnancy study.

This chain links TRBV10-2 with TRBJ2-7; 13 bases are a match to TRBD2. Germline values: CDR1 WSHSY, CDR2 SAAADI. The CDR3 sequence is 15 residues long. J lost 2 bases, V lost 5 bases, and 3 bases had no gene match. CDR3 bases: TGCGCCAGCAGTCTACTAGCGGGAGGGCCCTACGAGCAGTACTTC. This gives the protein CASSLLAGGPYEQYF.

The chain employs TRBV6-5 and TRBJ2-5; 9 bases are shared with TRBD1. CDR1 and CDR2 from the germline V gene are MNHEY and SVGAGI. V dropped 5 bases and J dropped 6; count of bases not matched to a gene: 4. The CDR3 contains 13 residues. The CDR3, as DNA: TGTGCCAGCAGTAGAGGACAGGGGAAGACCCAGTACTTC. Its protein product is CASSRGQGKTQYF.

This chain joins TRBV4-2 and TRBJ2-7; the match to TRBD1 covers 8 bases. The V and J ends lost 4 bases and 3 bases, in that order; junction bases with no gene match: 5. The CDR3 has 14 amino acids. Germline CDR1 is LGHNA and CDR2 is YNFKEQ. The DNA of the CDR3 is TGTGCCAGCAGCCCGGTAGGACAGGGCTACGAGCAGTACTTC. Protein: CASSPVGQGYEQYF.

This clone was detected a few times. This sequence joins TRBV2 and TRBJ1-1; the D gene is possibly TRBD1 (5 bases). The V and J ends lost 3 bases and 3 bases respectively, with 8 bases between them. CDR1 and CDR2 (germline): SNHLY, FYNNEI. The CDR3 consists of 13 residues. The CDR3 nucleotides read TGTGCCAGCAGTGAGGGGCAGGACACTGAAGCTTTCTTT. This translates into CASSEGQDTEAFF.

The chain couples TRBV7-2 to TRBJ2-1; 9 nucleotides align to TRBD1. Germline CDR1 SGHTA, CDR2 FQGNSA. The length of the CDR3 is 15 residues. Trimming took 3 bases from V and 4 from J; bases not matched to a gene: 4. CDR3 coding DNA: TGTGCCAGCAGCTTTGCCGGACAGGGGTACAATGAGCAGTTCTTC. It encodes CASSFAGQGYNEQFF.

The chain carries TRBV6-4 and TRBJ2-7; D gene unclear. V was trimmed by 8 bases and J by 5 bases, leaving 22 bases between them. Germline V gene lookup returns CDR1 MRHNA and CDR2 SNTAGT. The CDR3 is 15 amino acids. The CDR3 sequence is CASQIDEPGQNEQYF. In nucleotides, the CDR3 is TGTGCCAGCCAGATAGACGAGCCGGGTCAAAACGAGCAGTACTTC.

This chain joins TRBV5-8 and TRBJ2-5; 16 nucleotides line up with TRBD2. Germline V gene data show CDR1 as SGHTS and CDR2 as YDEGEE. V lost 4 bases, J lost 3 bases, and 6 bases stayed unmatched. The CDR3 runs to 17 residues. The CDR3 is CASSPGLAGGPKETQYF. As DNA, the CDR3 is TGTGCCAGCAGCCCGGGACTAGCGGGAGGGCCAAAAGAGACCCAGTACTTC.

The chain carries TRBV28 and TRBJ1-1, with D tentatively TRBD1 (6 bases). The V and J ends lost 6 bases and 0 bases respectively, with 14 bases between them. The CDR3 runs 15 residues. Germline assignment: CDR1 MDHEN and CDR2 SYDVKM. DNA for the CDR3: TGTGCCAGCAGCCATGGGGGCAGCTTGAACACTGAAGCTTTCTTT. It codes for CASSHGGSLNTEAFF.

CDR3 in DNA: TGTGCCAGCAGCTTCAGGACAGCCCACCGATACGAGCAGTACTTC. This encodes CASSFRTAHRYEQYF. This chain connects TRBV7-2 to TRBJ2-7; D possibly corresponds to TRBD1 (6 bases). V lost 3 bases, J lost 4 bases, and 16 bases lay in between. Germline V gene data show CDR1 as SGHTA and CDR2 as FQGNSA. This CDR3 is built from 15 residues.

V usage is TRBV9 and J usage is TRBJ1-2, with D possibly TRBD1 on 5 matching bases. Trimming took off 2 bases at V and 5 bases at J, with 10 bases between the two ends. CDR1 SGDLS and CDR2 YYNGEE come from the germline V gene. CDR3 length: 13 amino acids. The CDR3 DNA follows: TGTGCCAGCAGCGTGGGGCAGGCTTATGGCTACACCTTC. Translated, it gives CASSVGQAYGYTF. The full variable domain, in which reference TRBV9 and TRBJ1-2 provide the parts outside the CDR3, is DSGVTQTPKHLITATGQRVTLRCSPRSGDLSVYWYQQSLDQGLQFLIQYYNGEERAKGNILERFSAQQFPDLHSELNLSSLELGDSALYFCASSVGQAYGYTFGSGTRLTVV.

This clone occurred a few times. The chain combines TRBV5-4 with TRBJ2-5; D gene uncertain. CDR1 SGHNT and CDR2 YYREEE come from the germline V gene (reference sequence). V was clipped by 0 bases and J by 3 bases, with 12 bases between them. The CDR3 totals 15 residues. The CDR3 loop is CASSLAGSAKETQYF. The CDR3 bases are TGTGCCAGCAGCTTGGCCGGGTCAGCGAAAGAGACCCAGTACTTC.

The V gene is TRBV18, the J gene TRBJ2-7; a possible D gene is TRBD2 (6 bases). The CDR3 consists of 15 residues. Germline V gene lookup returns CDR1 KGHSH and CDR2 LQKENI. Trimming removed 2 bases at V and 6 bases at J, with 17 bases between. As DNA, the CDR3 is TGTGCCAGCTCACCAAGCGGAGGGACCCTCGGCGAGCAGTACTTC. Translated, it gives CASSPSGGTLGEQYF.

The V call is TRBV6-6, the J call TRBJ1-5; 10 bases line up with TRBD1. V lost 6 bases, J lost 7 bases, and 6 bases stayed unmatched. This CDR3 has 14 residues. CDR1 is MNHNY and CDR2 is SVGAGI in the germline V gene (reference sequence). CDR3 bases: TGTGCCAGCAGCCGGACAGGGGGTCAGCAGCCCCAGCATTTT. Amino acid sequence: CASSRTGGQQPQHF.

The CDR3 is CASSQIPGGTDTQYF. DNA for the CDR3: TGCGCCAGCAGCCAAATCCCAGGCGGCACAGATACGCAGTATTTT. The chain links TRBV4-1 to TRBJ2-3, with D unclear. Per germline, CDR1 MGHRA and CDR2 YSYEKL. This CDR3 region has 15 residues. Trimming shortened V by 2 bases and J by 1 base, and 10 bases separated the two germline ends.

This chain connects TRBV5-1 to TRBJ2-2, with 9 bases lining up with TRBD2. There are 14 residues in the CDR3. Germline V gives CDR1 SGHRS, CDR2 YFSETQ. Trimming took 6 bases from V and 5 from J; bases not matched to a gene: 5. The CDR3 DNA is TGCGCCAGCACTCCTAGCGGGACTACCGGGGAGCTGTTTTTT. Translated: CASTPSGTTGELFF. The variable domain in full, with the rest retrieved from reference TRBV5-1 and TRBJ2-2, is KAGVTQTPRYLIKTRGQQVTLSCSPISGHRSVSWYQQTPGQGLQFLFEYFSETQRNKGNFPGRFSGRQFSNSRSEMNVSTLELGDSALYLCASTPSGTTGELFFGEGSRLTVL.

The CDR3 sequence is CASRTQRQGETQYF. CDR3 sequence (DNA): TGTGCCAGCAGGACCCAACGACAGGGTGAGACCCAGTACTTC. The chain has TRBV27 and TRBJ2-5; 7 positions agree with TRBD1. V shed 6 bases and J 5 bases; nucleotides not matched to a gene: 9. CDR3 length: 14 amino acids. Germline CDR1 and CDR2: MNHEY and SMNVEV (reference sequence).

This chain joins TRBV19 and TRBJ1-1; the D is unclear. V lost 1 base and J lost 4, with 10 bases in between. The CDR3 spans 14 residues. Germline assignment: CDR1 LNHDA and CDR2 SQIVND (reference sequence). CDR3 residues: CASSIADSGTEAFF. The CDR3, as DNA: TGTGCCAGTAGTATAGCGGACTCTGGCACTGAAGCTTTCTTT. Filled out from reference TRBV19 and TRBJ1-1, the complete variable domain reads DGGITQSPKYLFRKEGQNVTLSCEQNLNHDAMYWYRQDPGQGLRLIYYSQIVNDFQKGDIAEGYSVSREKKESFPLTVTSAQKNPTAFYLCASSIADSGTEAFFGQGTRLTVV.

The rearrangement joins TRBV6-5 to TRBJ2-1, with a tentative D call TRBD2 (6 bases). There are 14 residues in the CDR3. Germline values: CDR1 MNHEY, CDR2 SVGAGI. V was pared by 6 bases and J by 10 bases, with 19 bases between. The CDR3, as DNA: TGTGCCAGCAGGGAGGAGGGGTTGACCTACGAGCAGTTCTTC. This codes for CASREEGLTYEQFF.

The V call is TRBV7-2, the J call TRBJ1-1, with 8 bases lining up with TRBD1. Germline lookup yields CDR1 SGHTA and CDR2 FQGNSA. J lost 2 bases, V lost 4 bases, and 3 bases had no gene match. This CDR3 is built from 14 residues. CDR3 nucleotide sequence: TGTGCCAGCAGCTCGACAGGGGTCAACACTGAAGCTTTCTTT. Residues: CASSSTGVNTEAFF.

This clone was seen once. In nucleotides, the CDR3 is TGTGCCAGCAGCTTGATACGGGCTAGCGATTTCCAAGAGACCCAGTACTTC. Protein: CASSLIRASDFQETQYF. The rearrangement joins TRBV28 to TRBJ2-5; tentatively, D is TRBD2 (6 bases). V dropped 6 bases and J dropped 1 base, with 21 bases sitting between them. CDR3 length equals 17 residues. Germline CDR1 is MDHEN and CDR2 is SYDVKM.

The chain recombines TRBV18 with TRBJ2-1; 10 bases fit TRBD2. The V and J ends lost 4 bases and 6 bases, in that order; junction bases with no gene match: 12. This CDR3 spans 17 amino acids. Per the germline V gene, CDR1 is KGHSH and CDR2 is LQKENI. The CDR3 is CASSLIPLAGVGNEQFF. The CDR3 DNA reads TGTGCCAGCTCACTGATACCTCTAGCGGGAGTCGGCAATGAGCAGTTCTTC.

As DNA, the CDR3 is TGTGCCAGCAGTGCCCGCGGGACAGGGGGTTCTGGAAACACCATATATTTT. Protein product: CASSARGTGGSGNTIYF. The chain employs TRBV28 and TRBJ1-3, with 11 bases that match TRBD1. CDR1 MDHEN and CDR2 SYDVKM come from the germline V gene. CDR3 length: 17 residues. Trimming at V came to 5 bases and at J to 1 base, leaving 7 bases not matched to a gene.

V gene TRBV12-5 combines with J gene TRBJ2-5; the D gene is possibly TRBD2 (6 bases). This CDR3 comprises 15 residues. Trimming took 5 bases from V and 2 from J, leaving 15 bases between them. Germline-derived CDR1 and CDR2 are LGHNT and FRNRAP. The DNA for the CDR3 is TGTGCTAGTGGTCTAGGGGACTTTTCGCAAGAGACCCAGTACTTC. It specifies CASGLGDFSQETQYF.